A single sample is the source of the 23 T cell receptor beta chains below, sequenced in a study of post-analysis software for immune sequencing data. Study-level points and caveats: TRBV5-6, TRBV5-1 and TRBV20-1 were among 4 or 5 TRBV segments more frequent in patients than controls.

These receptors have no identified antigens. The TCR beta cDNA libraries contained unique molecular identifiers. TCRdb passed the PCR reads through MiXCR, listing each CDR3 protein once. Among roughly 670,000 distinct CDR3 sequences listed, 55% to 70% were seen once. The sequencing sample was made of blood. These receptors originate from a girl aged 2 to 9 with multiple sclerosis.

About this clonotype: The junction does not match germline at one end; this may be a read error. The chain uses TRBV7-2 and TRBJ2-1; 12 bases line up with TRBD2. Germline V gene lookup returns CDR1 SGHTA and CDR2 FQGNSA. This CDR3 is built from 16 residues. CDR3 nucleotide sequence: TGTGCTAGCAGCACGACTAGCGGGGGCTCCTACAATGAGCAGTTCTTC. Translating gives CASSTTSGGSYNEQFF. Drawing the rest from reference TRBV7-2 and TRBJ2-1, the complete variable domain is GAGVSQSPSNKVTEKGKDVELRCDPISGHTALYWYRQSLGQGLEFLIYFQGNSAPDKSGLPSDRFSAERTGGSVSTLTIQRTQQEDSAVYLCASSTTSGGSYNEQFFGPGTRLTVL.

This sequence joins TRBV5-1 and TRBJ2-1; possibly TRBD1 or TRBD2 for D (5 bases each). V was clipped by 0 bases and J by 5 bases, with 18 bases between them. Germline V gene data show CDR1 as SGHRS and CDR2 as YFSETQ. CDR3 length equals 17 residues. CDR3 amino acids: CASSLDLVARDDNEQFF. In nucleotides, the CDR3 is TGCGCCAGCAGCTTGGACTTAGTGGCCCGGGACGACAATGAGCAGTTCTTC. Full variable domain (missing parts from reference TRBV5-1 and TRBJ2-1): KAGVTQTPRYLIKTRGQQVTLSCSPISGHRSVSWYQQTPGQGLQFLFEYFSETQRNKGNFPGRFSGRQFSNSRSEMNVSTLELGDSALYLCASSLDLVARDDNEQFFGPGTRLTVL.

The rearrangement uses TRBV7-2 and TRBJ2-5; D is uncertain. Germline-derived CDR1 and CDR2 are SGHTA and FQGNSA. CDR3 size: 17 residues. V was cut by 3 bases and J by 6 bases, with 23 bases left in between. The CDR3 sequence: CASSFHSKARDLKTQYF. CDR3 DNA sequence: TGTGCCAGCAGCTTTCACTCTAAGGCCCGAGATTTGAAGACCCAGTACTTC.

Written as DNA, the CDR3 is TGCGCCAGCAGCCCTGGAGACTACAGAGTAGCCAAAAACATTCAGTACTTC. Protein sequence: CASSPGDYRVAKNIQYF. The J gene is TRBJ2-4, the V gene TRBV5-1; D might be TRBD2 (5 bases). The germline CDR1 and CDR2 sequences are SGHRS and YFSETQ. The CDR3 spans 17 residues. The V end lost 4 bases, the J end lost 0 bases, and 17 bases lay between the germline ends.

The CDR3 here is CAISDPIAQARDQETQYF. The CDR3 nucleotides read TGTGCCATCAGTGATCCCATCGCCCAAGCGAGGGACCAAGAGACCCAGTACTTC. V gene TRBV10-3 combines with J gene TRBJ2-5, with D possibly TRBD2 on 5 matching bases. Trimming cost V 3 bases and J 0 bases, with 20 bases left between them. The CDR3 sequence is 18 residues long. The germline gives CDR1 ENHRY, CDR2 SYGVKD.

The chain is built from TRBV2 and TRBJ2-1; D is ambiguous. The germline gives CDR1 SNHLY, CDR2 FYNNEI. V was cut by 4 bases and J by 0 bases, with 10 bases left in between. CDR3 length: 15 amino acids. The DNA of the CDR3 is TGTGCCAGCAGTGCCCGTAGTAGCTCCTACAATGAGCAGTTCTTC. Translating gives CASSARSSSYNEQFF.

The chain uses TRBV29-1 and TRBJ2-1; D gene ambiguous. CDR1 SQVTM and CDR2 ANQGSEA come from the germline V gene. The CDR3 runs 12 residues. Trimming shortened V by 8 bases and J by 10 bases, and 18 bases separated the two germline ends. DNA of the CDR3: TGCAGCTTAATGACGGTGAATATGGAGCAGTTCTTC. It codes for CSLMTVNMEQFF.

The chain carries TRBV7-9 and TRBJ2-1, with 11 bases matching TRBD1. This CDR3 has 16 amino acids. Germline CDR1 reads SEHNR; CDR2 reads FQNEAQ (reference sequence). With V trimmed by 5 bases and J by 6 bases, 9 bases remained unmatched. The chain's CDR3 is CASSHGDRGYSNEQFF. Here the CDR3 DNA reads TGTGCCAGCAGCCACGGGGACAGGGGGTACTCCAATGAGCAGTTCTTC.

The V call is TRBV11-2, the J call TRBJ1-1, with a weak D call TRBD1 (6 bases). Looked up from germline, CDR1 is SGHAT and CDR2 is FQNNGV. The length of the CDR3 is 13 residues. V was cut by 4 bases and J by 8 bases, with 14 bases left in between. The CDR3 loop is CASSSKPTGEAFF. DNA for the CDR3: TGTGCCAGCAGCTCCAAGCCGACAGGCGAAGCTTTCTTT.

This clonotype was picked up a small number of times. The gene calls are TRBV11-3 and TRBJ2-3; 9 nucleotides match TRBD2. Germline V gene sequence: CDR1 SGHNT, CDR2 YENEEA. The CDR3 is 16 amino acids. V shed 5 bases and J 5 bases; nucleotides not matched to a gene: 11. The DNA for the CDR3 is TGTGCCAGCAGCCCGTGGCCTAGCGGGAAGAGAGATACGCAGTATTTT. Amino acid sequence: CASSPWPSGKRDTQYF.

DNA for the CDR3: TGTGCCAGCAGTCGTCCCGGGACAGCCAATTCCTACGAGCAGTACTTC. Protein: CASSRPGTANSYEQYF. The chain is built from TRBV6-2 or TRBV6-3 and TRBJ2-7, with TRBD1 identical over 7 bases. CDR3 length: 16 residues. CDR1 and CDR2 (germline): MNHEY, SVGEGT. Germline trimming cut 5 bases from V and 1 base from J; bases unmatched to any gene: 11.

The chain carries TRBV29-1 and TRBJ2-7; D is undetermined. The CDR3 sequence is 13 residues long. Trimming shortened V by 7 bases and J by 7 bases, and 20 bases separated the two germline ends. The germline V gene encodes CDR1 SQVTM and CDR2 ANQGSEA. The CDR3 bases are TGCAGCGCACAAGCCGGGTCCCTAGTGGAGCAGTACTTC. It encodes CSAQAGSLVEQYF.

V usage is TRBV7-9 and J usage is TRBJ1-2, with D possibly matching TRBD1 (5 bases). Deletions cut 3 bases from V and 3 bases from J, with 23 bases between. Germline CDR1 and CDR2: SEHNR and FQNEAQ (reference sequence). The CDR3 has 18 residues. The CDR3, as DNA: TGTGCCAGCAGCTTCTGGCGAGGAAGGAAAGGGGAAGACTATGGCTACACCTTC. It yields the protein CASSFWRGRKGEDYGYTF.

V usage is TRBV5-1 and J usage is TRBJ1-2; a possible D gene is TRBD1 (5 bases). Trimming pared 5 bases from V and 7 bases from J, leaving 12 bases between. Germline CDR1 and CDR2: SGHRS and YFSETQ. The CDR3 spans 12 residues. The CDR3 region has the DNA TGCGCCAGCAGTCCTACCGGGGGTGGCTACACCTTC. Its protein product is CASSPTGGGYTF.

This clonotype occurred many times. The chain combines TRBV7-2 with TRBJ2-3, with D unclear. The CDR3 has 12 residues. Trimming removed 2 bases from V and 2 bases from J, with 2 bases in between. In germline, CDR1 is SGHTA, CDR2 FQGNSA. The CDR3 DNA reads TGTGCCAGCAGCTTAATCACAGATACGCAGTATTTT. Translating gives CASSLITDTQYF.

The J gene is TRBJ2-3, the V gene TRBV4-3, with D possibly matching TRBD1 (5 bases). The CDR3 sequence is 17 residues long. Trimming left V 3 bases short and J 5 bases short, with 21 bases between. CDR1 and CDR2 (germline): LGHNA, YSLEER. The CDR3 nucleotides read TGCGCCAGCAGCCAGAGGCAGGGTCTTCCAATGGAAGATACGCAGTATTTT. The encoded protein is CASSQRQGLPMEDTQYF.

The CDR3 DNA sequence: TGCGCCAGCAGCCACGCGGGGATTTCCTACAATGAGCAGTTCTTC. Its translation is CASSHAGISYNEQFF. The chain uses TRBV4-1 and TRBJ2-1; tentative D call: TRBD2 (6 bases). Between the trimmed V and J ends, which lost 3 bases and 1 base, there was a span of 10 bases. The CDR3 runs to 15 residues. Germline assignment: CDR1 MGHRA and CDR2 YSYEKL.

V gene TRBV4-2 combines with J gene TRBJ2-6, with D perhaps TRBD1 (5 bases). Germline values: CDR1 LGHNA, CDR2 YNFKEQ. This CDR3 has 18 residues. Trimming cost V 0 bases and J 0 bases, with 12 bases left between them. The CDR3 DNA reads as TGTGCCAGCAGCCAAGATTCCGGACAACTCTCTGGGGCCAACGTCCTGACTTTC. Translated, it gives CASSQDSGQLSGANVLTF.

This clonotype was seen a few times. The CDR3 spells CSVSLDRGVPYEQYF. DNA of the CDR3: TGCAGCGTTTCGTTAGACCGAGGGGTCCCCTACGAGCAGTACTTC. The chain couples TRBV29-1 to TRBJ2-7; tentatively, D is TRBD1 or TRBD2 (5 bases each). V dropped 5 bases and J dropped 2 bases, with 19 bases sitting between them. CDR1 and CDR2 from the germline V gene are SQVTM and ANQGSEA. The CDR3 covers 15 residues.

V is TRBV5-1 and J is TRBJ2-1; 8 bases are a match to TRBD1. CDR1 is SGHRS and CDR2 is YFSETQ in the germline V gene. This CDR3 has 16 amino acids. V shed 3 bases, J shed 7 bases, and the junction held 12 bases outside the gene matches. The CDR3, as DNA: TGCGCCAGCAGCTCCAGGGGGCTAAGGACATTGAATGAGCAGTTCTTC. Translation: CASSSRGLRTLNEQFF.

The chain couples TRBV4-1 to TRBJ2-7; no firm D call. The CDR3 is 15 amino acids. Trimming left V 2 bases short and J 0 bases short, with 11 bases between. CDR1 is MGHRA and CDR2 is YSYEKL in the germline V gene. CDR3 nucleotides: TGCGCCAGCAGCCAACCACTGAGGAGCTCCTACGAGCAGTACTTC. This encodes CASSQPLRSSYEQYF.

V gene TRBV5-1 combines with J gene TRBJ2-7; D unclear. The J call could be wrong; TRBJ2-5 is a better fit for the DNA end. The CDR3 has 13 residues. The germline V gene has CDR1 SGHRS and CDR2 YFSETQ. The CDR3 is CASNRKSTETQYF. The CDR3 nucleotides read TGCGCCAGCAATAGGAAGAGTACAGAGACCCAGTACTTC.

The V gene is TRBV27, the J gene TRBJ2-1, with 7 bases aligning to TRBD1. The CDR3 contains 13 residues. Germline CDR1 reads MNHEY; CDR2 reads SMNVEV (reference sequence). Germline trimming cut 5 bases from V and 10 bases from J; bases unmatched to any gene: 8. The CDR3 DNA reads TGTGCCAGCAGTACGACAGGGTCCCACGAGCAGTTCTTC. It is translated as CASSTTGSHEQFF.